This note documents a single T cell receptor (beta chain) sequence. Using immunoSEQ multiplex PCR, the repertoire was profiled, and TCRdb retains in-frame clones only, with some absent. The table has a few hundred thousand clones, 88% seen once. The sample originates from a study of blood T cell repertoires in COVID-19. Germline CDR1 and CDR2: LGHDT and YNNKEL (reference sequence). The CDR3 has 13 amino acids. Between the trimmed V and J ends, which lost 4 bases and 5 bases, there was a span of 12 bases. The sample consisted of PBMCs or T cells enriched from blood (not recorded which). V gene TRBV3-1 (or the pseudogene TRBV3-2) combines with J gene TRBJ2-7, with TRBD2 as a possible D gene (5 bases). This sequence originates from a woman in her late teens or twenties who had recovered from COVID-19. For the CDR3, the DNA is TGTGCCAGCAGCCCGCGGACCGGGGACGAGCAGTACTTC. Its protein is CASSPRTGDEQYF.